These T cell receptor beta chains were read from a single sample in a study of human T cells and chemical hapten exposure. TCRdb reanalysed the RACE reads using MiXCR and keeps one entry per CDR3 protein. Of 150,000 to 200,000 distinct CDR3 sequences listed, roughly 15% are singletons. Sequenced material: whole blood, taken in connection with sensitization to the hapten diphenylcyclopropenone (DPC). These receptors were obtained from a woman younger than 45 with alopecia areata. Some clones in this sample may be carry-over from other donors' samples. The CDR3 runs from the conserved cysteine through the conserved F or W. The D gene is left open where the match is weak. Clone size is given for some rows only: seen once, a few or many times, or a class if the clone is expanded.

d_call cdr3_length clone_size j_call v_call cdr3_aa cdr3_nt
- 14 - TRBJ2-7 TRBV20-1 CSARGAWGNYEQYF TGCAGTGCCAGGGGAGCGTGGGGGAACTACGAGCAGTACTTC
- 11 - TRBJ2-1 TRBV11-2 CASSLNRVEFF TGTGCCAGCAGCTTAAACAGGGTGGAGTTCTTC
- 14 many TRBJ2-7 TRBV6-2/TRBV6-3 CASSLGLGPSEQYF TGTGCCAGCAGCCTGGGACTGGGGCCCTCCGAGCAGTACTTC
TRBD1 15 - TRBJ2-2 TRBV4-3 CASKTDRDVSGELFF TGCGCCAGCAAGACGGACAGGGACGTTTCCGGGGAGCTGTTTTTT
TRBD1 16 many TRBJ1-4 TRBV5-5 CASSLALDRANEKLFF TGTGCCAGCAGCTTGGCCCTCGACAGGGCTAATGAAAAACTGTTTTTT
TRBD1 14 - TRBJ2-7 TRBV11-3 CASSPKRTGTEQYF TGTGCCAGCAGCCCAAAGAGGACAGGGACCGAGCAGTACTTC
TRBD2 14 few TRBJ2-2 TRBV9 CASSGGLAAGELFF TGTGCCAGCAGCGGGGGACTAGCGGCCGGGGAGCTGTTTTTT
TRBD1 14 - TRBJ1-1 TRBV20-1 CSAKTGTANTEAFF TGCAGTGCTAAGACCGGGACAGCGAACACTGAAGCTTTCTTT
- 11 many TRBJ2-3 TRBV29-1 CSLYAGDTQYF TGCAGCCTCTATGCCGGAGATACGCAGTATTTT
TRBD2 14 many TRBJ2-1 TRBV19 CASSGRNIYNEQFF TGTGCCAGTAGCGGGAGGAACATTTACAATGAGCAGTTCTTC
TRBD2 16 - TRBJ2-2 TRBV27 CASSSPSGTNTGELFF TGTGCCAGCAGCTCCCCTAGCGGGACGAACACCGGGGAGCTGTTTTTT
- 18 - TRBJ2-1 TRBV7-2 CASSLADSFRTRYNEQFF TGTGCCAGCAGCTTAGCCGACAGTTTTCGAACCCGCTACAATGAGCAGTTCTTC
TRBD2 16 - TRBJ2-2 TRBV7-6 CASSRGLAGSSGELFF TGTGCCAGCAGCCGAGGACTAGCGGGGTCAAGCGGGGAGCTGTTTTTT
- 16 - TRBJ2-7 TRBV28 CASTAPGTLSSYEQYF TGTGCCAGCACCGCCCCCGGGACTCTAAGCTCCTACGAGCAGTACTTC
- 16 many TRBJ1-2 TRBV29-1 CSVEGSLNRDGYGYTF TGCAGCGTTGAAGGGTCCCTGAACAGGGACGGCTATGGCTACACCTTC
TRBD2 17 - TRBJ2-5 TRBV6-5 CASSYLTSGGSKETQYF TGTGCCAGCAGTTACTTGACTAGCGGGGGTAGCAAAGAGACCCAGTACTTC
- 12 - TRBJ2-7 TRBV14 CASSQGPRGFDF TGTGCCAGCAGCCAAGGGCCCCGGGGTTTTGACTTC
TRBD1 16 - TRBJ2-2 TRBV10-3 CAIRDGTGGFSGELFF TGTGCCATCAGGGATGGGACAGGGGGCTTCTCCGGGGAGCTGTTTTTT
TRBD1 13 - TRBJ2-3 TRBV20-1 CSARDSSTDTQYF TGCAGTGCAAGGGACAGTAGCACAGATACGCAGTATTTT
TRBD1 14 - TRBJ2-7 TRBV20-1 CSAFATGDLYEQYF TGCAGTGCCTTCGCCACAGGGGACCTCTACGAGCAGTACTTC
- 16 - TRBJ1-5 TRBV7-2 CASSLGGRYSNQPQHF TGTGCCAGCAGCTTAGGGGGACGGTATAGCAATCAGCCCCAGCATTTT
- 14 few TRBJ2-1 TRBV5-1 CASNGPGLNNEQFF TGCGCCAGCAACGGGCCCGGGTTGAACAATGAGCAGTTCTTC
- 14 few TRBJ1-6 TRBV5-4 CASSSREDNSPLHF TGTGCCAGCAGCTCCAGGGAGGACAATTCACCCCTCCACTTT